These T cell receptor beta chains were read from a single sample in a study of response to subunit inactivated influenza vaccine. TCRdb fed the RT-PCR reads into MiXCR, producing one record per CDR3 protein. The sample has 610,000 or so distinct CDR3 sequences, 14% seen once; the top ten hold 11%. The source was PBMCs from blood, collected about 11 days after vaccination. Receptor source: a man aged 45 to 65 who received an inactivated influenza vaccine. Each CDR3 is given with its conserved first and last residue. A D gene is named only where the DNA matches it firmly. For some rows the clone size is stated as once, few or many, or as a class when expanded; others skip it.

CDR3aa | CDR3nt | abundance | j_gene | d_gene | v_gene
CASSSLGGMRTDTQYF | TGTGCCAGCAGCTCCCTTGGGGGGATGCGCACAGATACGCAGTATTTT | few | TRBJ2-3 | - | TRBV28
CASSREGYNEQFF | TGCGCCAGCAGCCGAGAGGGATACAATGAGCAGTTCTTC | few | TRBJ2-1 | - | TRBV4-3
CASGRGYNEQFF | TGTGCCAGCGGTCGGGGGTACAATGAGCAGTTCTTC | - | TRBJ2-1 | - | TRBV6-6
CASSLDGFGNEQFF | TGTGCCAGCAGCTTAGATGGGTTTGGCAATGAGCAGTTCTTC | few | TRBJ2-1 | - | TRBV11-1
CASSAQGGLFYGYTF | TGTGCCAGCAGCGCTCAGGGGGGCCTCTTCTATGGCTACACCTTC | few | TRBJ1-2 | TRBD1 | TRBV7-8
CASSFLDTSTDTQYF | TGTGCCAGCAGCTTCCTAGATACTAGCACAGATACGCAGTATTTT | few | TRBJ2-3 | - | TRBV7-8
CASSLASRGGSPLHF | TGTGCCAGCAGCTTAGCGAGCAGGGGTGGTTCACCCCTCCACTTT | - | TRBJ1-6 | - | TRBV7-9
CASSRSAQYIMNTEAFF | TGCGCCAGCAGCAGGTCAGCTCAATACATCATGAACACTGAAGCTTTCTTT | many | TRBJ1-1 | - | TRBV5-1
CATSDAISTSGSQDEQFF | TGTGCCACCAGTGATGCAATCTCGACTAGCGGGAGTCAAGATGAGCAGTTCTTC | - | TRBJ2-1 | TRBD2 | TRBV24-1
CASSPLTGGVGDTQYF | TGTGCCAGCAGCCCCCTGACGGGGGGGGTGGGAGATACGCAGTATTTT | - | TRBJ2-3 | TRBD2 | TRBV7-6
CASSLVGDGEKLFF | TGTGCCAGCAGCTTGGTCGGGGACGGTGAAAAACTGTTTTTT | few | TRBJ1-4 | - | TRBV5-6
CASSQDGGTGYQPQHF | TGTGCCAGCAGCCAAGACGGGGGAACGGGGTATCAGCCCCAGCATTTT | - | TRBJ1-5 | - | TRBV4-2
CASRRDRENQPQHF | TGTGCCAGCAGACGGGACAGGGAGAATCAGCCCCAGCATTTT | few | TRBJ1-5 | TRBD1 | TRBV2
CASNSYDQPQHF | TGTGCCAGCAATTCCTATGATCAGCCCCAGCATTTT | - | TRBJ1-5 | - | TRBV6-6
CASNKRELTYNEQFF | TGTGCCAGCAACAAGCGGGAGCTCACCTACAATGAGCAGTTCTTC | few | TRBJ2-1 | TRBD2 | TRBV2
CSARDLGTGDELDTQYF | TGCAGTGCTAGAGATCTGGGAACGGGAGATGAATTGGATACGCAGTATTTT | few | TRBJ2-3 | - | TRBV20-1
CASSLSSRSSYEQYF | TGTGCCAGCAGCTTGTCGTCGAGGAGCTCCTACGAGCAGTACTTC | many | TRBJ2-7 | - | TRBV7-9
CAMSPGLLCWEYF | TGTGCCATGAGCCCCGGGCTCCTCTGCTGGGAGTACTTC | - | TRBJ2-7 | - | TRBV10-3